In this sample, the clone carrying this TCR delta chain is medium-sized. Other DNA sequences in this specimen translate into the identical CDR3. The CDR3 is 18 residues long. Germline V lookup: CDR1 GEAIGNYY, CDR2 EKD. The J segment lost 0 bases and the V segment lost 0 bases, leaving 2 bases of the junction unmatched. These data are taken from a study of gamma-delta chains in newborns, infants, children. At the level of the study: Microbial exposure reportedly drives polyclonal innate γδ T cell expansion after birth.

TCRdb made new clone calls on the reads using CATT. Seen here are more than 6,000 delta-chain clones, about 2.1% observed once, and the top ten hold 13%. Specimen: blood. The V gene is TRDV2, the J gene TRDJ3, with 9 bases identical to TRDD3. The clonotype was recovered from a child who was a newborn, infant or young child, either healthy, febrile or measles-vaccinated (not recorded which). The CDR3 DNA reads as TGTGCCTGTGACACCGGGGGATACTTCTCCTGGGACACCCGACAGATGTTTTTC. This codes for CACDTGGYFSWDTRQMFF.